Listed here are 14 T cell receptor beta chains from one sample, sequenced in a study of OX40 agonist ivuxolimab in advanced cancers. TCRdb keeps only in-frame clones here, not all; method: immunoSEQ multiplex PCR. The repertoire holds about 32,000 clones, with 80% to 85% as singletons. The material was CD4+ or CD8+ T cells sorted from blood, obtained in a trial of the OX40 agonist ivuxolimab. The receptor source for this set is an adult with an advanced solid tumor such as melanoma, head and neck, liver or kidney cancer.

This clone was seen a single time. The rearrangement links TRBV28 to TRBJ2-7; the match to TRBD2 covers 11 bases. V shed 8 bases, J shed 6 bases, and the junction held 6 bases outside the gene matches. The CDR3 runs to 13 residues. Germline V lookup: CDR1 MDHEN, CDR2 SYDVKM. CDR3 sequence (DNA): TGTGCCAGCCTCACTAGCGGGGGCCGCGAGCAGTACTTC. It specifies CASLTSGGREQYF. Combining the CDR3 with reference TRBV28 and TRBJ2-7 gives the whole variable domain DVKVTQSSRYLVKRTGEKVFLECVQDMDHENMFWYRQDPGLGLRLIYFSYDVKMKEKGDIPEGYSVSREKKERFSLILESASTNQTSMYLCASLTSGGREQYFGPGTRLTVT.

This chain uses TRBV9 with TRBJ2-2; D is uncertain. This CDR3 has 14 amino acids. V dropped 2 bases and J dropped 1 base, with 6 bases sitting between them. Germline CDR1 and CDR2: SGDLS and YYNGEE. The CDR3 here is CASSVEQNTGELFF. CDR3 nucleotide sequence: TGTGCCAGCAGCGTTGAGCAGAACACCGGGGAGCTGTTTTTT.

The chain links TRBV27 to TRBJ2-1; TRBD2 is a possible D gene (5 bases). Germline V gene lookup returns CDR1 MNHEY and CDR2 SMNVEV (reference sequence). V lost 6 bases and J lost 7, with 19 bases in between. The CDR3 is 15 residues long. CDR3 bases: TGTGCCAGCAGCCCACCTGCGGAGGTTATAAATGAGCAGTTCTTC. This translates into CASSPPAEVINEQFF.

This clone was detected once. CDR3 nucleotides: TGCGCCAGCAGCTCACAGGGGGCCGGGGAGCTGTTTTTT. Protein sequence: CASSSQGAGELFF. The chain recombines TRBV5-1 with TRBJ2-2; 8 nucleotides line up with TRBD1. Germline lookup yields CDR1 SGHRS and CDR2 YFSETQ. This CDR3 region has 13 residues. V lost 3 bases to trimming and J lost 6 bases; unmatched junction nucleotides: 1.

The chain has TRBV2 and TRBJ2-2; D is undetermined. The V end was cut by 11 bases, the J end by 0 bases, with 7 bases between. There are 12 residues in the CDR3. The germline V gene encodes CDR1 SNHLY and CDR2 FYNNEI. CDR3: CASPANTGELFF. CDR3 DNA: TGTGCCTCCCCAGCGAACACCGGGGAGCTGTTTTTT. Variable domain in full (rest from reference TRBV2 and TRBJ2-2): EPEVTQTPSHQVTQMGQEVILRCVPISNHLYFYWYRQILGQKVEFLVSFYNNEISEKSEIFDDQFSVERPDGSNFTLKIRSTKLEDSAMYFCASPANTGELFFGEGSRLTVL.

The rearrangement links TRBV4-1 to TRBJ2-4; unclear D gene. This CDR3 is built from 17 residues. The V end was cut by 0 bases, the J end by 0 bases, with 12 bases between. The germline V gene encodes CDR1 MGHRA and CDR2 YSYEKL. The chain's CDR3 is CASSQDFVRVAKNIQYF. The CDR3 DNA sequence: TGCGCCAGCAGCCAAGATTTCGTTAGGGTAGCCAAAAACATTCAGTACTTC.

In DNA form, the CDR3 reads TGTGCCAGCAGCTCTGGAGGTTACAATGAGCAGTTCTTC. Translation: CASSSGGYNEQFF. The rearrangement links TRBV7-6 to TRBJ2-1; tentatively, D is TRBD2 (5 bases). The germline V and J ends were trimmed by 4 bases and 4 bases, with 8 bases remaining between them. The CDR3 extends over 13 amino acids. Germline V gives CDR1 SGHVS, CDR2 FNYEAQ.

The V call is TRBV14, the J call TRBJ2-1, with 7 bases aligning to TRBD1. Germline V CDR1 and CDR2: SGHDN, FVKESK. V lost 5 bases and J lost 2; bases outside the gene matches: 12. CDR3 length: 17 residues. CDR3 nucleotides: TGTGCCAGCAGCACAAACCGGGACAGCCATGCCTACAATGAGCAGTTCTTC. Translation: CASSTNRDSHAYNEQFF.

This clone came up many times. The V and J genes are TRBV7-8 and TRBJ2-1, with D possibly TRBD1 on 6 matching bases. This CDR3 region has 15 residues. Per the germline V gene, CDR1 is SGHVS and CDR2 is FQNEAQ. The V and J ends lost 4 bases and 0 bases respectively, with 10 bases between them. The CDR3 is CASSSGAASYNEQFF. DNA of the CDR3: TGTGCCAGCAGCTCAGGGGCCGCCTCCTACAATGAGCAGTTCTTC.

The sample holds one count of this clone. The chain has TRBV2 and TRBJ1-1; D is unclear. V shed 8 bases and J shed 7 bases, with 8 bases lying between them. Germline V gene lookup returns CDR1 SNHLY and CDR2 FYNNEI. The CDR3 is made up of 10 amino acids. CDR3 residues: CASLTVEAFF. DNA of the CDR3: TGTGCCAGCTTAACGGTTGAAGCTTTCTTT.

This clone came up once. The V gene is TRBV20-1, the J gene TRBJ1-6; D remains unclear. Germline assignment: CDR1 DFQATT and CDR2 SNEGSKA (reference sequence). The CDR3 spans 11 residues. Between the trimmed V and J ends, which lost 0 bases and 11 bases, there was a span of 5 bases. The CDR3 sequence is CSARDVTPLHF. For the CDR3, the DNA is TGCAGTGCTAGAGATGTGACACCCCTCCACTTT.

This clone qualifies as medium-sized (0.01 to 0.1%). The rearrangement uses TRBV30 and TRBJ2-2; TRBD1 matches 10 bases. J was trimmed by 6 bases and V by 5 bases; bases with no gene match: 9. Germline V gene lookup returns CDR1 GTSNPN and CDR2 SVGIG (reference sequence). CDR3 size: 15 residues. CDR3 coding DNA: TGTGCCTGGGATGACAGGGGGCGCGACGCCGGGGAGCTGTTTTTT. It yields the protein CAWDDRGRDAGELFF.

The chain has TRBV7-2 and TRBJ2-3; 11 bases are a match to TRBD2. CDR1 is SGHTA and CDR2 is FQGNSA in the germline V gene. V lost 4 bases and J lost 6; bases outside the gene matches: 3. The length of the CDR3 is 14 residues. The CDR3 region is CASSSLAGADTQYF. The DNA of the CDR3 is TGTGCCAGCAGCTCACTAGCGGGGGCGGATACGCAGTATTTT. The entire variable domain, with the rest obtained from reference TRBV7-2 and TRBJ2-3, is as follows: GAGVSQSPSNKVTEKGKDVELRCDPISGHTALYWYRQSLGQGLEFLIYFQGNSAPDKSGLPSDRFSAERTGGSVSTLTIQRTQQEDSAVYLCASSSLAGADTQYFGPGTRLTVL.

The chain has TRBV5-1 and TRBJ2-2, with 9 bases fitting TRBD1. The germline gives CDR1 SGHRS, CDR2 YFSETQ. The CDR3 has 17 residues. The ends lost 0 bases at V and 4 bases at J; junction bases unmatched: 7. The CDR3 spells CASSLAFLDRGTGELFF. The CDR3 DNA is TGCGCCAGCAGCTTGGCTTTTCTGGACAGGGGCACCGGGGAGCTGTTTTTT.